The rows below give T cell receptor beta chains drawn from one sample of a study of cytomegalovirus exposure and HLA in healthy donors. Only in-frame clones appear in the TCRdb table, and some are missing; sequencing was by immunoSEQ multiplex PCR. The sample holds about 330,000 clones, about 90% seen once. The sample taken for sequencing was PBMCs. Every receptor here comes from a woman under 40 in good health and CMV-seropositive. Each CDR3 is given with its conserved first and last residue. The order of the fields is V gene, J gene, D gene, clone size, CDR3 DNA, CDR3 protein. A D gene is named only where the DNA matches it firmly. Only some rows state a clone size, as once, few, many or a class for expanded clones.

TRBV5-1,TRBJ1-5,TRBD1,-,TGCGCCAGCAGCGACGGGGACAGAACCAATCAGCCCCAGCATTTT,CASSDGDRTNQPQHF
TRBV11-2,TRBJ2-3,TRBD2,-,TGTGCCAGCAGCCTTAGCGGGGGCACAGATACGCAGTATTTT,CASSLSGGTDTQYF
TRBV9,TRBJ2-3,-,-,TGTGCCAGCAGTCCCAGCGGAGCAAGCACAGATACGCAGTATTTT,CASSPSGASTDTQYF
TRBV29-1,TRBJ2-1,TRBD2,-,TGCAGCGTTGACGCGATTCCGGGACTAGCGACGAATGCGGATGAGCAGTTCTTC,CSVDAIPGLATNADEQFF
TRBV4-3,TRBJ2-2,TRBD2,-,TGCGCCAGCAGCCAAGAAGCTAGCGGGAGGGCCGGGGAGCTGTTTTTT,CASSQEASGRAGELFF
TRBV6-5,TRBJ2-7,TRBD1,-,TGTGCCAGCAGTTATGGACAGGGGGCAGACGGCTACGAGCAGTACTTC,CASSYGQGADGYEQYF
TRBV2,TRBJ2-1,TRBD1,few,TGTGCCAGCAGTGTCCGACAGGGGAACGAGCAGTTCTTC,CASSVRQGNEQFF
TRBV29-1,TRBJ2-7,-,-,TGCAGCGTTGGCGAGGTTTACGAGCAGTACTTC,CSVGEVYEQYF
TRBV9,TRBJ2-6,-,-,TGTGCCAGCAGCCGGGACCCGGGACCTGGGGCCAACGTCCTGACTTTC,CASSRDPGPGANVLTF
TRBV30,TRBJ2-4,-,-,TGTGCCTGGAGTGTAGTGTGGCCTGAGGACATTCAGTACTTC,CAWSVVWPEDIQYF
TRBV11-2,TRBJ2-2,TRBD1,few,TGTGCCAGCAGCGTGGACAGGGCGAACACCGGGGAGCTGTTTTTT,CASSVDRANTGELFF
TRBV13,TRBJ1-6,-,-,TGTGCCAGCAGCTTAGGTAGTTCATCGGAGGGCTCAAATTCACCCCTCCACTTT,CASSLGSSSEGSNSPLHF
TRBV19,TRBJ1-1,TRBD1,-,TGTGCCAGTCAGACAGGGGGTACTGAAGCTTTCTTT,CASQTGGTEAFF
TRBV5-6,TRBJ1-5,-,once,TGTGCCAGCAGCTTGGATAGGGGGATAAATCAGCCCCAGCATTTT,CASSLDRGINQPQHF
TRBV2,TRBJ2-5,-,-,TGTGCCAGCGAGGAGGGGATCACGGTGGCACAAGAGACCCAGTACTTC,CASEEGITVAQETQYF
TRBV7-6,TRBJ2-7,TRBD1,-,TGTGCCAGCAGCCCGGGACAGGGGAGCTCCTACGAGCAGTACTTC,CASSPGQGSSYEQYF
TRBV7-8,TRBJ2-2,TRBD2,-,TGTGCCAGCAGCTTATACGGGACTAGTGACACCGGGGAGCTGTTTTTT,CASSLYGTSDTGELFF
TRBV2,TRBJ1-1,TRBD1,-,TGTGCCAGCAGTCCGCGGACAGGGGCGAACACTGAAGCTTTCTTT,CASSPRTGANTEAFF
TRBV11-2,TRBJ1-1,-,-,TGTGCCAGCAGCCCGGGATTCGGCACTGAAGCTTTCTTT,CASSPGFGTEAFF